This paragraph reports one T cell receptor (beta chain). The entry originates in a study of control samples from healthy donors and cancer patients. The CDR3 spans 13 residues. V trimming: 7 bases; J trimming: 7 bases; junction bases outside the gene matches: 5. CDR1 MDHEN and CDR2 SYDVKM come from the germline V gene. Here immunoSEQ multiplex PCR was the method, and the copy in TCRdb shows in-frame clones only, minus some. The table includes fewer than 70,000 clones, 75% to 90% detected once. The sample consisted of PBMCs. The chain employs TRBV28 and TRBJ2-3; 10 bases align to TRBD1. The TCR comes from a woman in her fifties or sixties with lung cancer. Here the CDR3 reads CASMTGGANTQYF. CDR3 nucleotides: TGTGCCAGCATGACAGGGGGCGCGAATACGCAGTATTTT.